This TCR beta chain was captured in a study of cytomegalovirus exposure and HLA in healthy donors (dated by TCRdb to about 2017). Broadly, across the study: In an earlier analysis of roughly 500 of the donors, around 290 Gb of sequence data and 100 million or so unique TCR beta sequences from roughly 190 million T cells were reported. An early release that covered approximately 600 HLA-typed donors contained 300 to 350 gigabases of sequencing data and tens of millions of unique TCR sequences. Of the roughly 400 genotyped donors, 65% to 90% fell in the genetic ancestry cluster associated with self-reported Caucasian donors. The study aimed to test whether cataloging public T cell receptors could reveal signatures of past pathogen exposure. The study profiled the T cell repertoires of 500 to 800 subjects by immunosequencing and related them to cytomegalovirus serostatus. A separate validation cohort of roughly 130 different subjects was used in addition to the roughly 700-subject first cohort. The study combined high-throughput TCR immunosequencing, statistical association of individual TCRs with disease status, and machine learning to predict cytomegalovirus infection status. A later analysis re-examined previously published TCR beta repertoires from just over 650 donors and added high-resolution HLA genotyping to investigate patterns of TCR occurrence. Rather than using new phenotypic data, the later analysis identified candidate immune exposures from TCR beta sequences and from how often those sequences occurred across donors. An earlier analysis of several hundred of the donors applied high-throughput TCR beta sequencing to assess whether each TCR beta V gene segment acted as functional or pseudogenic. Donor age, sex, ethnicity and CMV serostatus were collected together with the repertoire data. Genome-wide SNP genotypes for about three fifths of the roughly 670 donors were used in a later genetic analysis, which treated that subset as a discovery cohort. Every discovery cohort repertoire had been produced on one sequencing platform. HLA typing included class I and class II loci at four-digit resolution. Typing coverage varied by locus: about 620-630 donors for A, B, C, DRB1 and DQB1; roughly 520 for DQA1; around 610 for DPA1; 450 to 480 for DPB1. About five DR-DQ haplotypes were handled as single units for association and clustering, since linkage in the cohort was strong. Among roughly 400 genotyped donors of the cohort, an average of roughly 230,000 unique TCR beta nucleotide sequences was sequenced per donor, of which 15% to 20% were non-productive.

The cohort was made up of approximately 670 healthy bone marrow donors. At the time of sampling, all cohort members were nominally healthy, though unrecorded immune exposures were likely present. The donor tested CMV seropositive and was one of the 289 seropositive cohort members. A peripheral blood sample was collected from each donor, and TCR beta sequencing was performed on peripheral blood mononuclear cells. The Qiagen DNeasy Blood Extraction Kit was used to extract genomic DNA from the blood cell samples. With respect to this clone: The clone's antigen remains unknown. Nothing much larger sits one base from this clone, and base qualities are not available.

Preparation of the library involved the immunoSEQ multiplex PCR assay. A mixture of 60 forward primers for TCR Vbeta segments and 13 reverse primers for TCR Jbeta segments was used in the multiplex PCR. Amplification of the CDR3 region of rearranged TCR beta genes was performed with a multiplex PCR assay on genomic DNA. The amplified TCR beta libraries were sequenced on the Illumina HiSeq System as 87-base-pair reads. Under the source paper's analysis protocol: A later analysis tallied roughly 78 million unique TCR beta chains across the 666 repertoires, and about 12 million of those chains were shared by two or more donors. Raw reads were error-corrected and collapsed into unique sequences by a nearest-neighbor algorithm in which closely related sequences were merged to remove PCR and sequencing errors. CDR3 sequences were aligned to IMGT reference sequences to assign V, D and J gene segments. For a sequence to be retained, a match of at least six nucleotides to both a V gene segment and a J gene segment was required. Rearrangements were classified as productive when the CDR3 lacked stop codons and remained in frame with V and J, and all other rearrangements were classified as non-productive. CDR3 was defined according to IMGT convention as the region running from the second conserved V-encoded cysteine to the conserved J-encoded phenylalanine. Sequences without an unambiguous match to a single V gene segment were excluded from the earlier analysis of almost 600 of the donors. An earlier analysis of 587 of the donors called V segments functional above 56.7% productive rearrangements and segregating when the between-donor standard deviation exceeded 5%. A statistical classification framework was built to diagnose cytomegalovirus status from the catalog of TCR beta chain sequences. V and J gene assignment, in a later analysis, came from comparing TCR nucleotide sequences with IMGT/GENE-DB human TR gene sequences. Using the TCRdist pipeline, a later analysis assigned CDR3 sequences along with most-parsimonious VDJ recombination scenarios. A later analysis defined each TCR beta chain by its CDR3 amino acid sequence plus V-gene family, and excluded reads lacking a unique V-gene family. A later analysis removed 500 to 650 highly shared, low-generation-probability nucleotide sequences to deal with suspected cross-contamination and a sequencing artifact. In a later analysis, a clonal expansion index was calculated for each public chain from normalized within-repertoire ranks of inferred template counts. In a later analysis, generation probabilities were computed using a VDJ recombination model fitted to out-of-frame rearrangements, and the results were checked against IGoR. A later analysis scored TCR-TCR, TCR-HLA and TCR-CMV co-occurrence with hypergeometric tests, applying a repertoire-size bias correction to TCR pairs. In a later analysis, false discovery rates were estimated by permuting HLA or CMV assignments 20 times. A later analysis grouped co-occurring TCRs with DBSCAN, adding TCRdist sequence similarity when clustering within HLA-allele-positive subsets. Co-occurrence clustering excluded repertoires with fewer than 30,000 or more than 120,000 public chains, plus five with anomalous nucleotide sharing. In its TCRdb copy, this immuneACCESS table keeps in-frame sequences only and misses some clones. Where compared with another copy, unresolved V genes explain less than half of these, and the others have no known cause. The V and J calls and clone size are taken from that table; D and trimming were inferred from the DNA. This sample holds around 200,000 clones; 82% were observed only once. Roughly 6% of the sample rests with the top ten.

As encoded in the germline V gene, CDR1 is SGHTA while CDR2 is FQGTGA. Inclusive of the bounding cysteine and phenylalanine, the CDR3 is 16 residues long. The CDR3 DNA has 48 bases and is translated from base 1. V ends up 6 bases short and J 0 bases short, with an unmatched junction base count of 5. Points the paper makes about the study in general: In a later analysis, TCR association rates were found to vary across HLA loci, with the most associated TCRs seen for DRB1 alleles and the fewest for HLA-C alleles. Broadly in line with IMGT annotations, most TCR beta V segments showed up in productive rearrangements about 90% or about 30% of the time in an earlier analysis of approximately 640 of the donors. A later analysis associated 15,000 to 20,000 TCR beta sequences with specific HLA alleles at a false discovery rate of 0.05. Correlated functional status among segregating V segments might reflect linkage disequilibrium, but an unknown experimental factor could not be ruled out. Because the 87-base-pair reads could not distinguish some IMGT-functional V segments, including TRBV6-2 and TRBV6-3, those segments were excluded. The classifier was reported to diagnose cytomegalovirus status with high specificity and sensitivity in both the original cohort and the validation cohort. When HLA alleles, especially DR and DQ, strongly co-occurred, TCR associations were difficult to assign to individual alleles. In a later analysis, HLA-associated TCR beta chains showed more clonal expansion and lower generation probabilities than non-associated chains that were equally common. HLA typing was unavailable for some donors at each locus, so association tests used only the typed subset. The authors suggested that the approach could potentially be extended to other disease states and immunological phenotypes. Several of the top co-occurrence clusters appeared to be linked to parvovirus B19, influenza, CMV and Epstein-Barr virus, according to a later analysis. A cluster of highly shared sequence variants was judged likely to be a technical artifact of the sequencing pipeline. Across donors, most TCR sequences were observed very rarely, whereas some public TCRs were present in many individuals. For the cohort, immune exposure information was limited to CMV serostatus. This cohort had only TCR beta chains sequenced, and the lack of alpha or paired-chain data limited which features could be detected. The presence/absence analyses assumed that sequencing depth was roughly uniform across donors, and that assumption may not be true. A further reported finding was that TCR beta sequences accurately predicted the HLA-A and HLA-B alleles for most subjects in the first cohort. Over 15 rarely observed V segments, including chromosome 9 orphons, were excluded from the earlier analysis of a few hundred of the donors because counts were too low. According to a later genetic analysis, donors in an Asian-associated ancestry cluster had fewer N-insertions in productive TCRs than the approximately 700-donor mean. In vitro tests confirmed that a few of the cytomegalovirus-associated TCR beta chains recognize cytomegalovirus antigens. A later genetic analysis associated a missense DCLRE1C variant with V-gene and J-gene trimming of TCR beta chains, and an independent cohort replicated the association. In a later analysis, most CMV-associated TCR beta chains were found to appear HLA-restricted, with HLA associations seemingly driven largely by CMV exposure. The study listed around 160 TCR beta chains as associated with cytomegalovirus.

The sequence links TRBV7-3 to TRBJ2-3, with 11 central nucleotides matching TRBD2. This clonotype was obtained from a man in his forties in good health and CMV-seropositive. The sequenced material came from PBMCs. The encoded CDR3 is CASSAGTSGSTDTQYF. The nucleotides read TGTGCCAGCAGTGCCGGGACTAGCGGAAGCACAGATACGCAGTATTTT.